A selection of T cell receptor beta chains follows, all from one sample in a study of CD8 T cells in ankylosing spondylitis. TCRdb redid the calling of the 5' RACE reads with MiXCR, one entry per CDR3 protein. In the table there are roughly 130,000 distinct CDR3 sequences, 9.3% of which are singletons. Material: blood, either unsorted or a sorted T cell fraction (not recorded which). Receptor source: a male donor with ankylosing spondylitis or in good health (not recorded which). The CDR3 runs from the conserved cysteine through the conserved F or W. A D gene is named only where the DNA matches it firmly. Clone size, where shown, is once, few, many, or a class for clones that have expanded.

D gene	V gene	clone size	J gene	CDR3 protein	CDR3 DNA
NA	TRBV12-1	many	TRBJ2-7	CASSLPYEQYF	TGTGCCAGCAGCTTACCATACGAGCAGTACTTC
TRBD1	TRBV20-1	few	TRBJ2-5	CSATGNPGTVSKETQYF	TGCAGTGCTACCGGCAACCCAGGGACAGTTAGTAAAGAGACCCAGTACTTC
NA	TRBV27	few	TRBJ2-7	CASSLSWGVSEQYF	TGTGCCAGCAGTTTATCGTGGGGAGTCAGCGAGCAGTACTTC
TRBD1	TRBV5-6	many	TRBJ2-1	CASVTGDLGYNEQFF	TGTGCCAGCGTTACAGGGGATCTAGGCTACAATGAGCAGTTCTTC
NA	TRBV6-5	NA	TRBJ2-5	CASSYSGASEYQETQYF	TGTGCCAGCAGTTACTCGGGTGCTAGCGAGTACCAAGAGACCCAGTACTTC
NA	TRBV12-3/TRBV12-4	many	TRBJ2-2	CASSPGNTGELFF	TGTGCCAGCAGTCCAGGGAACACCGGGGAGCTGTTTTTT
NA	TRBV14	many	TRBJ2-5	CASSQDGDGQETQYF	TGTGCCAGCAGCCAAGATGGAGATGGCCAAGAGACCCAGTACTTC
NA	TRBV29-1	many	TRBJ2-5	CSVGQGTEETQYF	TGCAGCGTTGGCCAGGGGACGGAGGAGACCCAGTACTTC
TRBD1	TRBV11-2	many	TRBJ2-7	CASSPGTGSGLQYF	TGTGCCAGCAGCCCTGGGACAGGGTCAGGGCTGCAGTACTTC
NA	TRBV12-3/TRBV12-4	many	TRBJ2-7	CASSPRIYEQYF	TGTGCCAGCAGTCCGCGGATCTACGAGCAGTACTTC
NA	TRBV20-1	many	TRBJ2-2	CSARVGGSNTGELFF	TGCAGTGCTAGAGTCGGCGGATCGAACACCGGGGAGCTGTTTTTT
NA	TRBV6-2/TRBV6-3	few	TRBJ2-1	CASRQNSNNEQFF	TGTGCCAGCAGACAGAATTCCAACAATGAGCAGTTCTTC
NA	TRBV5-1	many	TRBJ2-7	CASSSTGNEQYF	TGCGCCAGCAGCTCTACAGGTAACGAGCAGTACTTC
NA	TRBV29-1	many	TRBJ2-7	CSVRTVDSYEQYF	TGCAGCGTCAGGACAGTCGACTCCTACGAGCAGTACTTC
TRBD2	TRBV29-1	many	TRBJ2-1	CSVVRREEPYNEQFF	TGCAGCGTTGTGAGGCGGGAGGAGCCCTACAATGAGCAGTTCTTC
TRBD2	TRBV5-8	many	TRBJ2-1	CASSLELAGASYNEQFF	TGTGCCAGCAGCTTGGAGCTAGCGGGAGCCTCCTACAATGAGCAGTTCTTC
NA	TRBV18	many	TRBJ2-6	CASSPGWDLLSGANVLTF	TGTGCCAGCTCACCAGGGTGGGATCTGCTCTCTGGGGCCAACGTCCTGACTTTC
TRBD2	TRBV27	many	TRBJ2-2	CASRRQRGSAGELFF	TGTGCCAGTCGACGGCAGCGGGGCTCAGCCGGGGAGCTGTTTTTT
TRBD2	TRBV29-1	few	TRBJ2-2	CSVLAVGAGELFF	TGCAGCGTTCTAGCGGTTGGCGCCGGGGAGCTGTTTTTT
TRBD2	TRBV4-2	NA	TRBJ2-1	CASSSGLAGGEQFF	TGTGCCAGCAGCTCGGGACTAGCGGGAGGGGAGCAGTTCTTC
TRBD1	TRBV29-1	many	TRBJ2-3	CSVGQGVTDTQYF	TGCAGCGTGGGACAGGGGGTCACAGATACGCAGTATTTT
NA	TRBV9	few	TRBJ2-3	CASSVKGVTDTQYF	TGTGCCAGCAGCGTGAAGGGGGTTACAGATACGCAGTATTTT
NA	TRBV5-1	many	TRBJ2-6	CASSSGTTGANVLTF	TGCGCCAGCAGCTCCGGGACGACTGGGGCCAACGTCCTGACTTTC
TRBD1	TRBV12-3/TRBV12-4	few	TRBJ2-1	CASSPTGGGSGSSYNEQFF	TGTGCCAGCAGTCCGACAGGGGGCGGCAGCGGGAGCTCCTACAATGAGCAGTTCTTC
NA	TRBV29-1	many	TRBJ2-7	CSVLLAHSYEQYF	TGCAGCGTTCTTCTAGCGCACTCCTACGAGCAGTACTTC
TRBD1	TRBV5-1	many	TRBJ1-1	CASSSSPTGGREAFF	TGCGCCAGCAGCTCGAGCCCAACAGGGGGTAGGGAGGCTTTCTTT
NA	TRBV14	NA	TRBJ1-1	CASSQGFMSVQAFF	TGTGCCAGCAGCCAAGGGTTTATGTCAGTACAAGCTTTCTTT
NA	TRBV7-3	many	TRBJ2-7	CASSLTGQDSYEQYF	TGTGCCAGCAGCTTAACGGGGCAGGACTCCTACGAGCAGTACTTC
NA	TRBV5-1	NA	TRBJ2-1	CASSAGGAHGIF	TGCGCCAGCAGCGCCGGTGGGGCCCATGGGATCTTC
TRBD2	TRBV7-8	many	TRBJ2-5	CASSLRGSGRRLETQYF	TGTGCCAGCAGCCTCCGGGGTAGCGGGAGACGTTTGGAGACCCAGTACTTC
NA	TRBV7-9	many	TRBJ1-5	CASSQDGNQPQHF	TGTGCCAGCAGCCAGGACGGCAATCAGCCCCAGCATTTT
NA	TRBV12-3/TRBV12-4	many	TRBJ2-3	CASSLAGPRTDTQYF	TGTGCCAGCAGTTTAGCGGGACCTCGCACAGATACGCAGTATTTT
TRBD2	TRBV15	many	TRBJ2-1	CATSPDLAGVGEQFF	TGTGCCACCAGCCCTGATCTAGCGGGAGTGGGTGAGCAGTTCTTC
NA	TRBV27	many	TRBJ2-7	CASSHTLALDEQYF	TGTGCCAGCAGTCATACGCTAGCCCTCGACGAGCAGTACTTC
NA	TRBV9	many	TRBJ2-7	CASSKTGPYEQYF	TGTGCCAGCTCAAAGACAGGCCCCTACGAGCAGTACTTC
TRBD1	TRBV10-3	many	TRBJ2-5	CAIRRGLLETQYF	TGTGCCATCAGGAGGGGGCTCCTAGAGACCCAGTACTTC
NA	TRBV5-1	many	TRBJ2-3	CASSLSSDTQYF	TGCGCCAGCAGCTTGTCGTCCGATACGCAGTATTTT
NA	TRBV7-2	NA	TRBJ1-3	CASSNDSGNTIYF	TGTGCCAGCAGTAACGACTCTGGAAACACCATATATTTT
NA	TRBV6-2/TRBV6-3	NA	TRBJ2-1	CASRPGQYVTSGSYNEQFF	TGTGCCAGCAGGCCGGGACAGTACGTTACTAGCGGCTCCTACAATGAGCAGTTCTTC
TRBD1	TRBV11-3	few	TRBJ2-2	CASSTGDSRRVGELFF	TGTGCCAGCAGCACCGGGGACAGTCGAAGGGTTGGGGAGCTGTTTTTT
NA	TRBV20-1	few	TRBJ2-7	CSAASGSPRTYEQYF	TGCAGTGCCGCTAGTGGGAGTCCCCGAACCTACGAGCAGTACTTC
TRBD2	TRBV5-6	NA	TRBJ2-1	CASSFVPSGVSSSNEQFF	TGTGCCAGCAGCTTCGTACCTAGCGGGGTTAGCTCCTCCAATGAGCAGTTCTTC
NA	TRBV15	many	TRBJ2-1	CATSKEEGGEQFF	TGTGCCACCAGCAAAGAGGAAGGAGGGGAGCAGTTCTTC
TRBD2	TRBV20-1	NA	TRBJ2-1	CSASPAGGLEQFF	TGCAGTGCTAGTCCAGCGGGAGGACTTGAGCAGTTCTTC
TRBD2	TRBV25-1	few	TRBJ2-2	CASSEYFMSGGLGGELFF	TGTGCCAGCAGTGAATATTTCATGTCGGGAGGGCTCGGCGGGGAGCTGTTTTTT
NA	TRBV11-2	NA	TRBJ2-1	CASSLERDRYNEQFF	TGTGCCAGCAGCTTGGAACGGGACCGGTACAATGAGCAGTTCTTC
NA	TRBV25-1	many	TRBJ2-5	CASSEFGTETQYF	TGTGCCAGCAGTGAATTCGGGACAGAGACCCAGTACTTC
NA	TRBV6-1	many	TRBJ2-7	CASTRTDYEQYF	TGTGCCAGTACCAGGACAGATTACGAGCAGTACTTC
TRBD1	TRBV4-3	NA	TRBJ2-2	CASSQDRGLNTGELFF	TGCGCCAGCAGCCAAGACAGGGGGCTGAACACCGGGGAGCTGTTTTTT
TRBD1	TRBV20-1	many	TRBJ2-7	CSASDGTGAYEQYF	TGCAGTGCTAGTGATGGGACAGGGGCCTACGAGCAGTACTTC
TRBD1	TRBV30	NA	TRBJ1-1	CAWSSTGRATEAFF	TGTGCCTGGTCCTCGACAGGGCGGGCCACTGAAGCTTTCTTT
NA	TRBV6-5	many	TRBJ2-2	CASSYSPRVHGTGELFF	TGTGCCAGCAGTTACTCCCCCAGGGTACATGGCACCGGGGAGCTGTTTTTT
NA	TRBV7-2	few	TRBJ2-5	CASSLDPGAEETQYF	TGTGCCAGCAGCTTAGACCCGGGAGCGGAAGAGACCCAGTACTTC
NA	TRBV5-1	many	TRBJ2-5	CASSRGPGEETQYF	TGCGCCAGCAGCCGGGGCCCCGGGGAAGAGACCCAGTACTTC
TRBD2	TRBV20-1	many	TRBJ2-7	CSARGDRRASGYEQYF	TGCAGTGCTCGGGGTGATCGTCGGGCTAGCGGGTACGAGCAGTACTTC
NA	TRBV27	many	TRBJ1-2	CASSLISRGDIYGYTF	TGTGCCAGCAGTTTAATATCTCGGGGGGACATCTATGGCTACACCTTC
NA	TRBV27	few	TRBJ1-2	CATTRPGAGYTF	TGTGCCACCACCAGACCCGGGGCCGGCTACACCTTC
NA	TRBV7-2	many	TRBJ2-1	CASSLVGGDEQFF	TGTGCCAGCAGCTTAGTAGGCGGGGATGAGCAGTTCTTC